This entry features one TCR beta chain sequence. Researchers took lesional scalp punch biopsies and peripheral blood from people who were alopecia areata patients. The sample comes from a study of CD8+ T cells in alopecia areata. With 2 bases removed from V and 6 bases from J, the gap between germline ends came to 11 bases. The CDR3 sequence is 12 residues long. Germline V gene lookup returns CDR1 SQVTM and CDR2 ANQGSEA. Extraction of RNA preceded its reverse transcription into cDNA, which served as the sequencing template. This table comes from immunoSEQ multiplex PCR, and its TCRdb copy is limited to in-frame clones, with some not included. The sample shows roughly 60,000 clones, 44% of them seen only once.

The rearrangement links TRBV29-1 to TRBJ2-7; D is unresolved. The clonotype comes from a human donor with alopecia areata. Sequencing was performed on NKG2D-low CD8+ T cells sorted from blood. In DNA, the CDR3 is TGCAGCGTTGAAAAGGATCAGACCGAGCAGTACTTC. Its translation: CSVEKDQTEQYF.